Reported below is one TCR beta chain. Its target is unknown. At cycle 4 day 1, cycle 7 day 1, and baseline, blood was sampled. The data belong to a study of OX40 agonist ivuxolimab in advanced cancers. Background on the study: Partial responses, seen in three patients, involved one hepatocellular carcinoma and two cutaneous melanomas. Whole-study findings and limits: Clonal expansion was among the lowest in partial responders at 0.1-3.0 mg/kg, especially CD8+. The average count of expanded clones was higher among CD8+ T cells than among CD4+.

Assay: immunoSEQ multiplex PCR; the TCRdb copy retains only in-frame clones and omits some. This sample has 51,000 or so clones, with less than 85% found just once. The CDR3 covers 13 residues. Between the trimmed V and J ends, which lost 5 bases and 7 bases, there was a span of 15 bases. Germline V gives CDR1 SQVTM, CDR2 ANQGSEA. The J gene is TRBJ1-3, the V gene TRBV29-1; tentatively, D is TRBD1 (5 bases). This TCR came from an adult with an advanced solid tumor such as melanoma, head and neck, liver or kidney cancer. The sample in question was CD4+ or CD8+ T cells sorted from blood, obtained in a trial of the OX40 agonist ivuxolimab. The CDR3 reads CSVYGPGRNTIYF. For the CDR3, the DNA is TGCAGCGTTTATGGTCCAGGGCGGAACACCATATATTTT.